This T cell receptor (beta chain) emerged from a study of tumor and adjacent non-tumor tissue in lung cancer. Overall study: Patients were aged about 31 to 76, about 10 men and about five women, stage I to III. Study results and caveats: Significantly higher TCR diversity was found in tumor than normal lung. Patients with more diverse tumor TCRs had worse survival.

This CDR3 has 13 residues. On this clonotype: Its antigen remains unknown. Germline is not matched at one junction end, which may reflect a read error.

This sample's RNA came from whole unsorted tissue. More than 3 cm separated this lung sample from the edge of the tumor. The library came from three nested PCR rounds adapted from ARM-PCR protocols. TCRdb reprocessed the multiplex PCR reads via MiXCR and lists one record per CDR3 protein. The data show roughly 45,000 distinct CDR3 sequences, with over 55% seen just once and around 45% held by the top ten. The clonotype originates from a man aged 50 or older with non-small cell lung cancer. The chain combines TRBV12-3 or TRBV12-4 with TRBJ2-7; D is unclear. Sequenced sample: distant non-tumor lung tissue. CDR3 in amino acids: CAGSLKVTYEPYF. CDR3 nucleotides: TGTGCCGGCAGTCTCAAGGTTACTTACGAGCCGTACTTC.